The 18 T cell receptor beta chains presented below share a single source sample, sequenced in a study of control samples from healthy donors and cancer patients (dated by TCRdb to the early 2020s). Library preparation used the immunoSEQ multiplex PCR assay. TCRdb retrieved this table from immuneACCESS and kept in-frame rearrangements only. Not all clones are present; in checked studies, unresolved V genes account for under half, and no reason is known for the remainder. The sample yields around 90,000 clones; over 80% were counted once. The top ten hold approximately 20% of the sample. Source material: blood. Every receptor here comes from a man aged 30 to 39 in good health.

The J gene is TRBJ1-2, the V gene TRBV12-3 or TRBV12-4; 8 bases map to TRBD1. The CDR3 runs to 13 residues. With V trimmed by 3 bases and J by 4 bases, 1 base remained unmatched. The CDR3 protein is CASSLDRVYGYTF. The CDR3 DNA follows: TGTGCCAGCAGTTTGGACAGGGTCTATGGCTACACCTTC.

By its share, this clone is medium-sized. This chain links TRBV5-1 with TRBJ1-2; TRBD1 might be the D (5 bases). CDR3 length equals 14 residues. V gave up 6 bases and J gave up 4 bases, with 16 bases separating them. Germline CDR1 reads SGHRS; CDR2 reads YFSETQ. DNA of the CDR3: TGCGCCAGCAAATCCGGGGGGTCCCCCTATGGCTACACCTTC. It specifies CASKSGGSPYGYTF. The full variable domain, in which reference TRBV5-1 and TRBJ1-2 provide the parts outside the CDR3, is KAGVTQTPRYLIKTRGQQVTLSCSPISGHRSVSWYQQTPGQGLQFLFEYFSETQRNKGNFPGRFSGRQFSNSRSEMNVSTLELGDSALYLCASKSGGSPYGYTFGSGTRLTVV.

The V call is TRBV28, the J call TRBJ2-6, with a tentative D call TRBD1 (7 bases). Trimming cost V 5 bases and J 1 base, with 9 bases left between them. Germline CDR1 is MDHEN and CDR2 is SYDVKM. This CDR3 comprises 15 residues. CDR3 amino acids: CASSQGGSGANVLTF. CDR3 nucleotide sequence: TGTGCCAGCAGTCAGGGGGGTTCTGGGGCCAACGTCCTGACTTTC.

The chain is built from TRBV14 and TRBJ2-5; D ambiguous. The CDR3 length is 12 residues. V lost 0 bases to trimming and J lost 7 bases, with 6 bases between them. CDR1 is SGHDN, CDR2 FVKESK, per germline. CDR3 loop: CASSQDHGTQYF. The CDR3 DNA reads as TGTGCCAGCAGCCAAGATCACGGGACCCAGTACTTC.

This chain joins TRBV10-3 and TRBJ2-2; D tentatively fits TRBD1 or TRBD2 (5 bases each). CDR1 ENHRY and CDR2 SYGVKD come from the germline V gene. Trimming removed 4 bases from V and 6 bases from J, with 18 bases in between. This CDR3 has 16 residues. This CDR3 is CAISGGKPSGAGELFF. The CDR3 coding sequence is TGTGCCATCAGTGGGGGGAAACCTAGTGGCGCCGGGGAGCTGTTTTTT.

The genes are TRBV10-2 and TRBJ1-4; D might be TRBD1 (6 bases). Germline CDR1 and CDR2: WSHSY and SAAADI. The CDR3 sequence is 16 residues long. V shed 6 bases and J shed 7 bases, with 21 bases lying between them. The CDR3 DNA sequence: TGCGCCAGCAGCCCTCCGGGGGGGGCGACAAGTGAAAAACTGTTTTTT. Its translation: CASSPPGGATSEKLFF.

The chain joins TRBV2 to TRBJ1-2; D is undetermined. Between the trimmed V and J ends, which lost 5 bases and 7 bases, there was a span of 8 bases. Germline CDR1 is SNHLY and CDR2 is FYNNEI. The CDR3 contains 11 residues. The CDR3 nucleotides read TGTGCCAGCAGTTCTGGAGTTGGCTACACCTTC. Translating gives CASSSGVGYTF.

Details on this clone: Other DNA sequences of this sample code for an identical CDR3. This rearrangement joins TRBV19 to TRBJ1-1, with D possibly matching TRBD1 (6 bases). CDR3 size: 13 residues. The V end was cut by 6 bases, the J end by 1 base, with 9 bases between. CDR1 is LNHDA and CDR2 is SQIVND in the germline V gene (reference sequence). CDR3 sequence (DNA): TGTGCCAGTAGCAAGACAGGGAACACTGAAGCTTTCTTT. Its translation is CASSKTGNTEAFF.

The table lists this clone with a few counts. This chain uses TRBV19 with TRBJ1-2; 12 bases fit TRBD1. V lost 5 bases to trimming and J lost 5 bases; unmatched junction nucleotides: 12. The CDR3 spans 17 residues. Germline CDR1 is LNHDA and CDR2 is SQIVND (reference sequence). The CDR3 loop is CASSATGTGGADYGYTF. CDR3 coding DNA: TGTGCCAGTAGTGCGACCGGGACAGGGGGCGCCGATTATGGCTACACCTTC.

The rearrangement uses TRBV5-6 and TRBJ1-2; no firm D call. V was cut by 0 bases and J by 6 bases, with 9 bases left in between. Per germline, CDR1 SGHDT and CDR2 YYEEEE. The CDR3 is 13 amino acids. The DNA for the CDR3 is TGTGCCAGCAGCTTGGGAGGGCGCCATGGCTACACCTTC. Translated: CASSLGGRHGYTF.

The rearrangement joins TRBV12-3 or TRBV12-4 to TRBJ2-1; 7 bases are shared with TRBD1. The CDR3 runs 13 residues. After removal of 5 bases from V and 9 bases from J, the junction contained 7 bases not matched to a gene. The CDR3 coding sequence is TGTGCCAGCAGTCCCGACAGGGTTGGTGAGCAGTTCTTC. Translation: CASSPDRVGEQFF.

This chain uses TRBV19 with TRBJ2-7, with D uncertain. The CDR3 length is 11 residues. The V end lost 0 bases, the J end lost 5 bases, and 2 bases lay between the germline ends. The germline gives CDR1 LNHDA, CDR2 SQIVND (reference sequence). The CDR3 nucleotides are TGTGCCAGTAGTATAGACCACGAGCAGTACTTC. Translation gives CASSIDHEQYF.

CDR3 sequence (DNA): TGTGCCAGCAGCTTATGGTCCTCAAGCACAGATACGCAGTATTTT. This gives the protein CASSLWSSSTDTQYF. The chain uses TRBV7-9 and TRBJ2-3; no firm D call. Germline lookup yields CDR1 SEHNR and CDR2 FQNEAQ (reference sequence). V was trimmed by 2 bases and J by 0 bases, leaving 9 bases between them. The CDR3 has 15 amino acids.

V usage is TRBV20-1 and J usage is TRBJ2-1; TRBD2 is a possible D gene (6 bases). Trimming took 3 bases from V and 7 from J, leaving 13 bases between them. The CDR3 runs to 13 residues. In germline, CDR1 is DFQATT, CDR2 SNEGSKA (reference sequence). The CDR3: CSASPTRANEQFF. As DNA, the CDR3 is TGCAGTGCTAGTCCGACTAGGGCGAATGAGCAGTTCTTC.

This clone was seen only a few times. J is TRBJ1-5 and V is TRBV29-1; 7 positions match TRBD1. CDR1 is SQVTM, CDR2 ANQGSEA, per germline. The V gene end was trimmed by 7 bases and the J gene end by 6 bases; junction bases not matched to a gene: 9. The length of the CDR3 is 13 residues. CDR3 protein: CSATGAEGQPQHF. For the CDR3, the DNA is TGCAGCGCCACAGGGGCCGAGGGTCAGCCCCAGCATTTT. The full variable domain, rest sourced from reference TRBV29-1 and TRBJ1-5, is SAVISQKPSRDICQRGTSLTIQCQVDSQVTMMFWYRQQPGQSLTLIATANQGSEATYESGFVIDKFPISRPNLTFSTLTVSNMSPEDSSIYLCSATGAEGQPQHFGDGTRLSIL.

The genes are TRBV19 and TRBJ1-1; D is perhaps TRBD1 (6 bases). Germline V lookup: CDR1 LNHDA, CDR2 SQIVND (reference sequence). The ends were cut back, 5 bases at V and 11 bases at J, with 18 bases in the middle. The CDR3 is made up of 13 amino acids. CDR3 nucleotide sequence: TGTGCCAGTAGTGGGGGGCTCGGGGTACGGGCTTTCTTT. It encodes CASSGGLGVRAFF.

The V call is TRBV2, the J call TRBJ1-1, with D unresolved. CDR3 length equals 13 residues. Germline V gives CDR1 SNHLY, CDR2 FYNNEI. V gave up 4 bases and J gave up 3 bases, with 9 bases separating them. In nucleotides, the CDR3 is TGTGCCAGCAGTGCTTCGGTATACACTGAAGCTTTCTTT. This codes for CASSASVYTEAFF.

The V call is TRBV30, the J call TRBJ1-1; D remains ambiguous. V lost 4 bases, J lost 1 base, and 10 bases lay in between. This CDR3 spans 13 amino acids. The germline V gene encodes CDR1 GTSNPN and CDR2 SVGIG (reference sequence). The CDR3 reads CAWKERSNTEAFF. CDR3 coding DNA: TGTGCCTGGAAAGAGAGGTCGAACACTGAAGCTTTCTTT.